The 13 T cell receptor beta chains below all came from one sample that was sequenced in a study of blood T cell repertoires in COVID-19. Clones were sequenced by immunoSEQ multiplex PCR, and TCRdb holds only the in-frame ones, with some missing. The sample holds some 170,000 clones, around 80% seen once. The sample comprised PBMCs or T cells enriched from blood (not recorded which). The receptors here all came from a man aged 50 to 59 who had recovered from COVID-19.

The chain employs TRBV7-8 and TRBJ2-5; 7 bases are a match to TRBD1. CDR1 and CDR2 (germline): SGHVS, FQNEAQ. Germline trimming cut 4 bases from V and 5 bases from J; bases unmatched to any gene: 7. The CDR3 runs to 14 residues. The CDR3 is CASSYYRGKETQYF. The CDR3 DNA reads TGTGCCAGCAGCTACTACAGGGGAAAGGAGACCCAGTACTTC.

This clone has a single count. The rearrangement uses TRBV6-5 and TRBJ1-6, with a tentative D call TRBD1 (5 bases). CDR3 size: 15 residues. Germline assignment: CDR1 MNHEY and CDR2 SVGAGI. V lost 6 bases to trimming and J lost 9 bases, with 18 bases between them. Written as DNA, the CDR3 is TGTGCCAGCAGGGATTTTCAGGGTTTCTCTTCACCCCTCCACTTT. This translates into CASRDFQGFSSPLHF.

The chain combines TRBV3-1 (or the pseudogene TRBV3-2) with TRBJ2-3, with 7 bases aligning to TRBD2. The V segment lost 2 bases and the J segment 9 bases; nucleotides outside the gene matches: 14. This CDR3 is built from 16 residues. Germline V gives CDR1 LGHDT, CDR2 YNNKEL (reference sequence). In DNA, the CDR3 is TGTGCCAGCAGCCAAAGGGCTAGCGGCTCCAATAAGACGCAGTATTTT. This encodes CASSQRASGSNKTQYF.

The chain has TRBV3-1 (or the pseudogene TRBV3-2) and TRBJ2-2; 10 bases align to TRBD2. This CDR3 has 16 amino acids. J was trimmed by 4 bases and V by 1 base; bases with no gene match: 3. CDR1 and CDR2 (germline): LGHDT, YNNKEL (reference sequence). This chain's CDR3 is CASSQGQRGGTGELFF. DNA for the CDR3: TGTGCCAGCAGCCAAGGCCAGCGGGGGGGCACCGGGGAGCTGTTTTTT.

This rearrangement joins TRBV5-1 to TRBJ2-5; 12 bases line up with TRBD2. Trimming took 4 bases from V and 5 from J; bases not matched to a gene: 9. The CDR3 consists of 16 residues. Germline V gene lookup returns CDR1 SGHRS and CDR2 YFSETQ. DNA for the CDR3: TGCGCCAGCAGCCCTGGACTAGCGGGGAACGGGGAGACCCAGTACTTC. It translates to CASSPGLAGNGETQYF.

The chain joins TRBV19 to TRBJ2-3; tentative D call: TRBD1 (5 bases). The V and J ends lost 5 bases and 7 bases respectively, with 13 bases between them. This CDR3 has 13 amino acids. CDR1 and CDR2 (germline): LNHDA, SQIVND (reference sequence). The CDR3 spells CASSVQGSNTQYF. CDR3 coding DNA: TGTGCCAGTAGTGTGCAGGGAAGTAATACGCAGTATTTT.

The chain recombines TRBV5-1 with TRBJ1-4; 8 nucleotides line up with TRBD1. Per germline, CDR1 SGHRS and CDR2 YFSETQ. CDR3 length equals 16 residues. Losses at the gene ends were 4 bases for V and 2 bases for J; bases not matched to a gene: 7. CDR3: CASSTRTGPTNEKLFF. As DNA, the CDR3 is TGCGCCAGCAGCACAAGGACAGGGCCGACTAATGAAAAACTGTTTTTT. The whole variable domain, filled in from reference TRBV5-1 and TRBJ1-4, reads KAGVTQTPRYLIKTRGQQVTLSCSPISGHRSVSWYQQTPGQGLQFLFEYFSETQRNKGNFPGRFSGRQFSNSRSEMNVSTLELGDSALYLCASSTRTGPTNEKLFFGSGTQLSVL.

This chain joins TRBV2 and TRBJ1-4; no clear D gene. Trimming left V 7 bases short and J 10 bases short, with 16 bases between. The CDR3 is made up of 13 amino acids. The germline V gene has CDR1 SNHLY and CDR2 FYNNEI. The CDR3 region has the DNA TGTGCCAGCACCCTCCTGCAAGAGGGAAAACTGTTTTTT. Protein sequence: CASTLLQEGKLFF. Looking up the rest from reference TRBV2 and TRBJ1-4 gives the full variable domain: EPEVTQTPSHQVTQMGQEVILRCVPISNHLYFYWYRQILGQKVEFLVSFYNNEISEKSEIFDDQFSVERPDGSNFTLKIRSTKLEDSAMYFCASTLLQEGKLFFGSGTQLSVL.

The rearrangement joins TRBV7-3 to TRBJ2-1, with 10 bases matching TRBD1. V gave up 5 bases and J gave up 8 bases; unmatched junction bases: 6. This CDR3 is built from 14 residues. Germline V gene data show CDR1 as SGHTA and CDR2 as FQGTGA. The CDR3 sequence: CASSPSGTGDEQFF. CDR3 DNA sequence: TGTGCCAGCAGCCCCTCCGGGACAGGGGATGAGCAGTTCTTC.

The chain carries TRBV18 and TRBJ1-4; 7 bases map to TRBD1. V dropped 1 base and J dropped 2; count of bases not matched to a gene: 4. This CDR3 has 16 amino acids. Per the germline V gene, CDR1 is KGHSH and CDR2 is LQKENI. The CDR3 loop reads CASSPQGAHTNEKLFF. The CDR3 coding sequence is TGTGCCAGCTCACCACAGGGGGCGCATACTAATGAAAAACTGTTTTTT. The complete variable domain, with remaining parts taken from reference TRBV18 and TRBJ1-4, reads NAGVMQNPRHLVRRRGQEARLRCSPMKGHSHVYWYRQLPEEGLKFMVYLQKENIIDESGMPKERFSAEFPKEGPSILRIQQVVRGDSAAYFCASSPQGAHTNEKLFFGSGTQLSVL.

Only a few counts were recorded for this clone. The chain links TRBV5-5 to TRBJ1-2, with TRBD1 identical over 9 bases. Germline CDR1 and CDR2: SGHKS and YYEKEE (reference sequence). The CDR3 contains 15 residues. The J segment lost 4 bases and the V segment lost 2 bases, leaving 6 bases of the junction unmatched. CDR3: CASSFIQGAGYGYTF. The CDR3, as DNA: TGTGCCAGCAGCTTTATACAGGGGGCTGGCTATGGCTACACCTTC.

This clone appeared a single time. The rearrangement joins TRBV2 to TRBJ2-1; possible D gene TRBD1, 5 bases. The CDR3 sequence is 14 residues long. CDR1 is SNHLY, CDR2 FYNNEI, per germline. V gave up 4 bases and J gave up 10 bases, with 17 bases separating them. CDR3 bases: TGTGCCAGCAGTGGGCAGGGATTGGTGGGGGAGCAGTTCTTC. Translated: CASSGQGLVGEQFF.

CDR3 sequence reads: CASRTGGGGYTF. CDR3 nucleotides: TGTGCCAGCAGGACAGGGGGCGGAGGCTACACCTTC. The chain recombines TRBV12-3 or TRBV12-4 with TRBJ1-2, with 10 bases aligning to TRBD1. CDR3 length equals 12 residues. V gave up 6 bases and J gave up 8 bases; unmatched junction bases: 3.